The T cell receptor (beta chain) under discussion was sequenced for a study of blood T cells in healthy people across ages. A sample-barcoded 5' primer and a J-beta primer mix were used in a second PCR of about 6 to 11 cycles. Tagging of each cDNA molecule was performed by a template-switch adaptor with 12 random nucleotides. TCRdb re-called the 5' RACE reads through MiXCR, storing one row per CDR3 protein. The table lists 1.5 million to 2 million distinct CDR3 sequences, 25% to 30% of them singletons. Trimming stripped 5 bases from V and 2 bases from J, with 15 bases between. CDR3 length equals 15 residues. CDR1 and CDR2 (germline): LGHDT, YNNKEL (reference sequence).

The chain is built from TRBV3-1 and TRBJ1-1; D is undetermined. Sequenced: blood. This TCR came from a woman in her 30s in good health. CDR3 amino acids: CASSEWALRNTEAFF. The CDR3 bases are TGTGCCAGCAGCGAATGGGCTTTACGCAACACTGAAGCTTTCTTT.